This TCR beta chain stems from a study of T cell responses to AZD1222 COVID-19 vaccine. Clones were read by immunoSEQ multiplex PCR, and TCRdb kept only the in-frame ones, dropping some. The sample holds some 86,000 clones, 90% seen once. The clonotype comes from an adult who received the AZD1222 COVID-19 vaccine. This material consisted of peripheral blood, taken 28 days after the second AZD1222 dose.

CDR3 region: CATSGGRLSNQPQHF. DNA of the CDR3: TGTGCCACCAGCGGGGGAAGACTCAGCAATCAGCCCCAGCATTTT. V and J are TRBV15 and TRBJ1-5; TRBD1 might be the D (5 bases). The CDR3 sequence is 15 residues long. The germline V and J ends were trimmed by 5 bases and 1 base, with 12 bases remaining between them. CDR1 and CDR2 (germline): LNHNV, YYDKDF (reference sequence).